The present T cell receptor (beta chain) was sequenced within a study of CD8 T cells in ankylosing spondylitis. Points from the study as a whole: Disease-linked clones had a CD8+ phenotype and relatively low frequency in peripheral blood. From matched ankylosing spondylitis synovial fluid, disease-linked clones were reportedly recovered at significantly enriched levels. In the blood and synovial fluid of reactive arthritis, some motif variants had been previously reported.

In making TCR beta libraries, quantitative 5'-RACE with molecular barcodes was used. MiXCR was run by TCRdb on the 5' RACE reads, yielding one entry per CDR3 protein. Here the sample spans a few hundred thousand distinct CDR3 sequences, about 10% being singletons. Trimming removed 6 bases from V and 7 bases from J, with 17 bases in between. The germline V gene encodes CDR1 SGHRS and CDR2 YFSETQ. The CDR3 has 14 residues. This clonotype was detected many times. Its antigen is as yet unknown. This chain joins TRBV5-1 and TRBJ2-1; the D is unclear. The clonotype comes from a male donor with ankylosing spondylitis or in good health (not recorded which). Sequenced material: blood, either unsorted or a sorted T cell fraction (not recorded which). The CDR3, as DNA: TGCGCCAGCACTCTTATTAGTAGGGCTAATGAGCAGTTCTTC. This encodes CASTLISRANEQFF.